The 4 T cell receptor beta chains below were found in one sample sequenced in a study of cytomegalovirus exposure and HLA in healthy donors. With 60 Vbeta and 13 Jbeta primers, the PCR was carried out. Generated by immunoSEQ multiplex PCR, the TCRdb table keeps only in-frame clones and is missing some. Seen here are more than 110,000 clones, 60% to 75% observed once, and the top ten hold about 6.4%. Sequences were obtained from PBMCs. These receptors all stem from a man aged 25 to 45 in good health and CMV-seronegative.

The chain couples TRBV2 to TRBJ1-5; 7 bases are shared with TRBD1. Germline V gene lookup returns CDR1 SNHLY and CDR2 FYNNEI. This CDR3 has 15 amino acids. Losses at the gene ends were 5 bases for V and 4 bases for J; bases not matched to a gene: 8. The CDR3 sequence: CASSPGTATNQPQHF. The DNA of the CDR3 is TGTGCCAGCAGTCCCGGGACAGCGACGAATCAGCCCCAGCATTTT.

The rearrangement links TRBV6-6 to TRBJ2-1, with 9 bases that match TRBD2. The CDR3 extends over 15 amino acids. Germline values: CDR1 MNHNY, CDR2 SVGAGI (reference sequence). With V trimmed by 4 bases and J by 10 bases, 11 bases remained unmatched. The CDR3, as DNA: TGTGCCAGCAGTTTCCGGACTAGCGCGAGAAGCGAGCAGTTCTTC. Its translation: CASSFRTSARSEQFF.

The sample holds a few counts of this clone. The chain carries TRBV28 and TRBJ1-2; TRBD1 is a possible D gene (5 bases). V dropped 6 bases and J dropped 0 bases, with 14 bases sitting between them. CDR1 is MDHEN, CDR2 SYDVKM, per germline. The CDR3 has 15 residues. The CDR3 nucleotides read TGTGCCAGCAGCGTTTCAGGGACTCCTAACTATGGCTACACCTTC. Its protein is CASSVSGTPNYGYTF.

The chain uses TRBV19 and TRBJ1-2; 7 bases are a match to TRBD1. Germline assignment: CDR1 LNHDA and CDR2 SQIVND (reference sequence). V shed 7 bases and J 8 bases; nucleotides not matched to a gene: 13. The CDR3 extends over 14 amino acids. In DNA, the CDR3 is TGTGCCAGTACTACCACCACAGGGGTACAAGGCTACACCTTC. Translation: CASTTTTGVQGYTF. Based on the CDR3 plus reference TRBV19 and TRBJ1-2, the full variable domain is DGGITQSPKYLFRKEGQNVTLSCEQNLNHDAMYWYRQDPGQGLRLIYYSQIVNDFQKGDIAEGYSVSREKKESFPLTVTSAQKNPTAFYLCASTTTTGVQGYTFGSGTRLTVV.